A single sample is the source of the 8 T cell receptor beta chains below, sequenced in a study of blood T cell repertoires in COVID-19. Some clones are missing from TCRdb's copy, which holds only in-frame ones; the method was immunoSEQ multiplex PCR. Among about 160,000 clones listed, about 90% were seen once. Sequencing was carried out using peripheral blood. The receptors stem from a woman aged 60-70 years with active or convalescent COVID-19.

V gene TRBV21-1 combines with J gene TRBJ1-3; the table calls TRBD1, which could not be checked here. TRBV21-1 corresponds to a pseudogene. The CDR3 spans 15 residues. For the CDR3, the DNA is TGTGCCAGCACCTACAGGGAAGGCTCTGGAAACACCATATATTTT. Translating it yields CASTYREGSGNTIYF.

The gene calls are TRBV12-5 and TRBJ2-1; 10 bases align to TRBD2. Germline V gene lookup returns CDR1 LGHNT and CDR2 FRNRAP. The ends lost 1 base at V and 3 bases at J; junction bases unmatched: 3. The CDR3 length is 16 residues. The CDR3 DNA reads TGTGCTAGTGGTTTGGCTGTAGCGGGGGGCTACAATGAGCAGTTCTTC. This translates into CASGLAVAGGYNEQFF.

This clone was observed a few times. This chain joins TRBV18 and TRBJ1-2; D perhaps matches TRBD1 (5 bases). Germline V CDR1 and CDR2: KGHSH, LQKENI. The CDR3 extends over 11 amino acids. Trimming stripped 6 bases from V and 5 bases from J, with 7 bases between. The CDR3 is CASSAGYGYTF. The CDR3 DNA is TGTGCCAGCTCTGCAGGGTATGGCTACACCTTC. The complete variable domain, with remaining parts taken from reference TRBV18 and TRBJ1-2, reads NAGVMQNPRHLVRRRGQEARLRCSPMKGHSHVYWYRQLPEEGLKFMVYLQKENIIDESGMPKERFSAEFPKEGPSILRIQQVVRGDSAAYFCASSAGYGYTFGSGTRLTVV.

The genes are TRBV16 and TRBJ1-2; TRBD1 matches 9 bases. The trim removed 0 bases at V and 4 bases at J, leaving 6 bases unmatched. This CDR3 has 16 residues. The germline CDR1 and CDR2 sequences are KGHSY and FQNENV. The CDR3 sequence: CASSQSTGGAGYGYTF. Here the CDR3 DNA reads TGTGCCAGCAGCCAATCTACAGGGGGCGCGGGCTATGGCTACACCTTC.

This chain uses TRBV28 with TRBJ1-2; D gene ambiguous. Germline V gives CDR1 MDHEN, CDR2 SYDVKM. This CDR3 has 11 amino acids. Written as DNA, the CDR3 is TGTGCAGTACTCAAGAACTATGGCTACACCTTC. Its translation: CAVLKNYGYTF.

The chain joins TRBV7-2 to TRBJ1-3, with 8 positions matching TRBD1. Losses at the gene ends were 1 base for V and 4 bases for J; bases not matched to a gene: 9. The CDR3 has 17 amino acids. CDR1 and CDR2 from the germline V gene are SGHTA and FQGNSA. DNA of the CDR3: TGTGCCAGCAGCTTAGAAGTCGGCAGGGGGCTAGGAAACACCATATATTTT. Translated: CASSLEVGRGLGNTIYF.

The V and J genes are TRBV29-1 and TRBJ1-1; D ambiguous. The CDR3 runs to 16 residues. Deletions cut 7 bases from V and 0 bases from J, with 21 bases between. From germline, CDR1 is SQVTM and CDR2 ANQGSEA. CDR3 DNA: TGCAGCGCTCGACTAGGACTGCTCGGGGTGAACACTGAAGCTTTCTTT. Protein: CSARLGLLGVNTEAFF. The full variable domain, with the rest looked up from reference TRBV29-1 and TRBJ1-1, is SAVISQKPSRDICQRGTSLTIQCQVDSQVTMMFWYRQQPGQSLTLIATANQGSEATYESGFVIDKFPISRPNLTFSTLTVSNMSPEDSSIYLCSARLGLLGVNTEAFFGQGTRLTVV.

The J gene is TRBJ2-5, the V gene TRBV2; no firm D call. CDR1 and CDR2 from the germline V gene are SNHLY and FYNNEI. V was trimmed by 5 bases and J by 1 base, leaving 5 bases between them. The CDR3 totals 12 residues. The CDR3 spells CASSPSQETQYF. CDR3 bases: TGTGCCAGCAGTCCCAGCCAAGAGACCCAGTACTTC.